The 6 T cell receptor beta chains presented below share a single source sample, sequenced in a study of blood T cell dynamics during melanoma immunotherapy. Time point defined: pre-treatment baseline. Repertoires were generated with immunoSEQ multiplex PCR, while TCRdb's copy carries only in-frame clones and drops some. Counted here are over 10,000 clones, approximately 84% occurring once; the ten biggest clones make up 9%. Sequenced here: blood, sampled from a patient treated with checkpoint blockade. Receptors originate from a human donor with melanoma.

Only a few counts were recorded for this clone. The chain employs TRBV19 and TRBJ1-5, with D hard to call. The CDR3 runs 15 residues. V gave up 7 bases and J gave up 3 bases, with 16 bases separating them. The V gene's germline CDR1 is LNHDA and CDR2 SQIVND (reference sequence). CDR3 residues: CASKTREQVNQPQHF. CDR3 bases: TGTGCCAGTAAAACCCGTGAGCAAGTCAATCAGCCCCAGCATTTT.

The chain carries TRBV7-2 and TRBJ2-1, with 8 nucleotides matching TRBD1. J lost 6 bases, V lost 9 bases, and 19 bases had no gene match. Per the germline V gene, CDR1 is SGHTA and CDR2 is FQGNSA. The CDR3 has 17 residues. The CDR3 is CASNRGVLAGRSNEQFF. CDR3 bases: TGTGCCAGTAACAGGGGGGTTCTAGCCGGCAGGAGCAATGAGCAGTTCTTC.

The chain has TRBV2 and TRBJ2-7; 8 positions agree with TRBD2. The CDR3 loop spans 14 amino acids. J gave up 3 bases and V 3 bases, and 4 bases lay outside the gene matches. Germline V CDR1 and CDR2: SNHLY, FYNNEI. This CDR3 is CASSERRGVYEQYF. CDR3 sequence (DNA): TGTGCCAGCAGTGAGCGGCGGGGGGTCTACGAGCAGTACTTC.

This clone was observed a single time. This chain connects TRBV11-2 to TRBJ1-6; D gene uncertain. This CDR3 comprises 13 residues. V was shortened by 5 bases and J by 7 bases, with 9 bases between the two germline ends. In germline, CDR1 is SGHAT, CDR2 FQNNGV. CDR3 DNA: TGTGCCAGCAGCCGGGAGAGGAATTCACCCCTCCACTTT. It is translated as CASSRERNSPLHF.

This clone was detected a few times. The chain combines TRBV5-1 with TRBJ2-7, with TRBD2 identical over 14 bases. This CDR3 contains 18 residues. After removal of 3 bases from V and 6 bases from J, the junction contained 14 bases not matched to a gene. Per germline, CDR1 SGHRS and CDR2 YFSETQ. The DNA for the CDR3 is TGCGCCAGCAGCTCGGGACTAGCGGGAGTACAGAGTATCGGCGAGCAGTACTTC. It encodes CASSSGLAGVQSIGEQYF.

The chain joins TRBV11-2 to TRBJ2-1; 11 bases map to TRBD2. Germline trimming cut 4 bases from V and 8 bases from J; bases unmatched to any gene: 10. CDR1 and CDR2 (germline): SGHAT, FQNNGV. This CDR3 region has 16 residues. The chain's CDR3 is CASSSPRLAGLDEQFF. The CDR3 region has the DNA TGTGCCAGCAGCTCTCCCAGACTAGCGGGGTTGGATGAGCAGTTCTTC.